The source of this TCR beta chain is a study of blood T cells in healthy people across ages. Per-sample yields of isolated PBMCs were at least 6 million. Through a sample-barcoded 5' primer and a J-beta primer mix, a second PCR was run for about 6 to 11 cycles. TCRdb recomputed calls from the 5' RACE reads with MiXCR, one row per CDR3 protein. Of a few hundred thousand distinct CDR3 sequences in the sample, approximately 25% were seen once. The J segment lost 0 bases and the V segment lost 6 bases, leaving 8 bases of the junction unmatched. Germline V CDR1 and CDR2: SQVTM, ANQGSEA. This CDR3 is 14 amino acids long.

The chain employs TRBV29-1 and TRBJ2-7; 7 nucleotides match TRBD1. Source material: blood. The TCR comes from a woman aged 65 to 85 in good health. The CDR3 region is CSVYSGTASYEQYF. CDR3 DNA: TGCAGCGTGTATTCCGGGACAGCCTCCTACGAGCAGTACTTC.